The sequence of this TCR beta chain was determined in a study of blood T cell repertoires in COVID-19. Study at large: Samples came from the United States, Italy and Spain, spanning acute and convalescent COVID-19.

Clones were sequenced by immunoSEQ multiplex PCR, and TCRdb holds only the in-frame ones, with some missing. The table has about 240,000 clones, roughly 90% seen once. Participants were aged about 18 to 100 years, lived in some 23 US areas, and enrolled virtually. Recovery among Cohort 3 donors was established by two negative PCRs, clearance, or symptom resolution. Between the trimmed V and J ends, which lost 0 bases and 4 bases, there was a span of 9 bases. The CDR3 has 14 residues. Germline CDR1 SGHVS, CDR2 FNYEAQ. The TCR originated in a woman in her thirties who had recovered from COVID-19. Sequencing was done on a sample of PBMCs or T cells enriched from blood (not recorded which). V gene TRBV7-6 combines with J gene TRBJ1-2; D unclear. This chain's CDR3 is CASSLAGESYGYTF. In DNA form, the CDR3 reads TGTGCCAGCAGCTTAGCTGGGGAGAGCTATGGCTACACCTTC.